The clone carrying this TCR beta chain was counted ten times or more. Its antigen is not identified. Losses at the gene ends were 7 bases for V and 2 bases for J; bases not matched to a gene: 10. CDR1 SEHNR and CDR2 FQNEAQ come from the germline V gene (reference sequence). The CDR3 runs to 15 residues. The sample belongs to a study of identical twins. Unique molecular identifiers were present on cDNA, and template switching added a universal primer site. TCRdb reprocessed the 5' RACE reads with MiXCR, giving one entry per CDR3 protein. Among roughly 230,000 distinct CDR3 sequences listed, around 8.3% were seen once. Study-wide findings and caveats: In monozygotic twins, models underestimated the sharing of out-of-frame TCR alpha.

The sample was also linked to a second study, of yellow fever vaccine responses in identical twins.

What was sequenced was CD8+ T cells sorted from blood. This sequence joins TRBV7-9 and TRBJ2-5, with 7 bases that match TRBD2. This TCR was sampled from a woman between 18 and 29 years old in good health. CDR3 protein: CASKPGGGAQETQYF. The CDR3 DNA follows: TGTGCCAGCAAACCTGGGGGGGGAGCACAAGAGACCCAGTACTTC.